This T cell receptor beta chain was sequenced in a study of human T cells and chemical hapten exposure. Overall study context: For the roughly 26-week duration of the study, patients were given weekly doses of diphenylcyclopropenone on the scalp.

The CDR3 covers 16 residues. V dropped 5 bases and J dropped 2 bases, with 16 bases sitting between them. CDR1 is MNHNY, CDR2 SVGAGI, per germline (reference sequence). Unique molecular identifiers were attached to individual cDNA molecules during library preparation. Each CDR3 protein is one row after TCRdb ran MiXCR on the RACE reads. The sample lists more than 300,000 distinct CDR3 sequences, around 5.5% occurring once. This clonotype showed up many times. Regarding time point: pre-sensitization, week 0. Described treatment: therapeutic diphenylcyclopropenone sensitization with weekly scalp DPC. Sample: whole blood, taken in connection with sensitization to the hapten diphenylcyclopropenone (DPC). The clonotype was recovered from a woman aged 45-65 years with alopecia areata. Some clones in this sample may be carry-over from other donors' samples. The chain employs TRBV6-6 and TRBJ1-5; tentatively, D is TRBD1 (5 bases). CDR3 sequence reads: CASSLTGIGGNQPQHF. The CDR3 nucleotides are TGTGCCAGCAGTCTCACGGGGATAGGGGGCAATCAGCCCCAGCATTTT.